This T cell receptor beta chain was recorded in a study of chemoradiotherapy in HPV16-positive cancers (dated by TCRdb to between 2021 and 2024). Background for the entire study: Using functional T-cell assays on cells from a couple of HPV16-positive patients, the researchers defined candidate HPV-specific T-cell clones and common TCR motifs. The study asked whether T-cell immunity against the HPV oncoproteins E6 and E7 changes during chemoradiotherapy and whether it affects survival. The candidate HPV-specific TCRs and motifs were then tracked in TCR repertoires from around 86 patients with HPV-related cancers.

Because repertoires were sampled repeatedly during chemoradiotherapy, clonal expansion in the tumor microenvironment could be followed. What the authors observed across the whole study: Expansion of candidate HPV-specific clones and E7-related TCR motifs was observed in the tumor microenvironment during treatment, whereas no such expansion was observed for non-HPV-specific T cells. The functional definition of HPV-specific T cells was derived from only a couple of HPV16-positive patients, and the survival association was reported for HPV16-positive patients. Improved recurrence-free survival in HPV16-positive patients was associated with expansion of HPV-responsive T cells during chemoradiotherapy.

Worth noting for this clone: The antigen it recognizes is unknown. Base-call qualities are not available, and no considerably larger clone is one nucleotide away.

The method was the immunoSEQ multiplex PCR assay. TCRdb stores this immuneACCESS table with in-frame sequences only. Part of the clones is absent; in the studies checked, under half of the shortfall reflects unresolved V genes, and no reason is known for the rest. The table for this sample lists about 21,000 clones; around 85% of them were counted only once. The ten largest clones capture over 4.5% of the sample. Reading from cysteine to phenylalanine, the CDR3 counts 13 amino acids. Of the read, only the CDR3 DNA is kept; its 39 bases are in frame from base 1. Based on the germline V gene, the CDR1 and CDR2 sequences are MNHEY and SVGAGI. Between the V and J ends, shortened by 6 bases and 3 bases respectively, the junction contains 9 bases.

This sequence uses TRBV6-5 and TRBJ2-4, with TRBD2 perhaps the D gene, on 5 matching bases. This specimen was blood, taken from a patient who underwent chemoradiotherapy. The sequence derives from a human donor with HPV-associated anogenital cancer. The DNA is TGTGCCAGCAGCCGGGAAAGCAAAAACATTCAGTACTTC. Translated, it gives CASSRESKNIQYF.